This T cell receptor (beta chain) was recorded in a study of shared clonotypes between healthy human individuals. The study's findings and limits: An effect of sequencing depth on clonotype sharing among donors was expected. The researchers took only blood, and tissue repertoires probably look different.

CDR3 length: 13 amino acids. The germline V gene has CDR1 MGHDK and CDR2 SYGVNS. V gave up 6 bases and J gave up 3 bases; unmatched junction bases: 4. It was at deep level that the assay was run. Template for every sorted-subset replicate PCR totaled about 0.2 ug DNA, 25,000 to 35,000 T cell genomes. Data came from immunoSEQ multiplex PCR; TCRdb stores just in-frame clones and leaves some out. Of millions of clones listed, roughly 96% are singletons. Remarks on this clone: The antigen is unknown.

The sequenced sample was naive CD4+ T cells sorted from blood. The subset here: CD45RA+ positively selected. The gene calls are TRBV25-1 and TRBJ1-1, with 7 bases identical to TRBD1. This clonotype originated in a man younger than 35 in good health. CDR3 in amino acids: CASRMTGYTEAFF. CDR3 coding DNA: TGTGCCAGCAGGATGACAGGGTACACTGAAGCTTTCTTT. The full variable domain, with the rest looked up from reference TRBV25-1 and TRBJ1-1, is EADIYQTPRYLVIGTGKKITLECSQTMGHDKMYWYQQDPGMELHLIHYSYGVNSTEKGDLSSESTVSRIRTEHFPLTLESARPSHTSQYLCASRMTGYTEAFFGQGTRLTVV.